This T cell receptor beta chain originates from a study of T cells in Graves' hyperthyroidism and ophthalmopathy. Findings and limits, study-wide: The model forecast ophthalmopathy, anticipating it by a median 6.5 months before onset. Separation of ophthalmopathy from stable hyperthyroidism was achieved by a 13 V-J model.

Any patient presenting with uncontrolled infection, other autoimmune disease, pregnancy or lactation was left out. On the basis of clinical symptoms, serum thyroxine and TRAb, thyroid ultrasound and orbital computed tomography, diagnoses were made. RNA transcripts gave rise to amplified TCR beta CDR3 regions. The TCR CDR3 first-round RT-PCR relied on the HTBI primer set. TCRdb re-called the multiplex PCR reads with MiXCR, one entry per CDR3 protein. The table lists 500,000 to 600,000 distinct CDR3 sequences, about 46% of them singletons. As regards this clonotype: Its target is unknown.

This TCR came from an adult woman with Graves' disease, either hyperthyroidism or ophthalmopathy (not recorded which). Sequenced input: peripheral blood or thyroid tissue (not recorded which).

CDR3 residues: CASSYGMSRQGRPLHF. CDR3 sequence (DNA): TGTGCCAGCAGTTACGGCATGTCACGACAGGGCCGACCCCTCCACTTT. The chain joins TRBV6-6 to TRBJ1-6; 7 bases agree with TRBD1. Germline V gene lookup returns CDR1 MNHNY and CDR2 SVGAGI (reference sequence). Trimming cost V 2 bases and J 12 bases; bases outside gene matches: 13. CDR3 length: 16 amino acids.